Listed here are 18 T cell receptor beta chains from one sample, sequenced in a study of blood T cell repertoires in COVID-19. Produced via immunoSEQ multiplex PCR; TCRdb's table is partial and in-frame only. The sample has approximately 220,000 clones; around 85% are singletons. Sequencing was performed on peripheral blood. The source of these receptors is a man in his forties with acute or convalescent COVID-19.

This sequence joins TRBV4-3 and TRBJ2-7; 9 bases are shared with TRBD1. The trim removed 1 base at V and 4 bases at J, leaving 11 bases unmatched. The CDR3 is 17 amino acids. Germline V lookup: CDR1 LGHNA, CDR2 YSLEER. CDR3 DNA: TGCGCCAGCAGCCAAGGGGGGACAGGGATCGGACGATACGAGCAGTACTTC. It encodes CASSQGGTGIGRYEQYF.

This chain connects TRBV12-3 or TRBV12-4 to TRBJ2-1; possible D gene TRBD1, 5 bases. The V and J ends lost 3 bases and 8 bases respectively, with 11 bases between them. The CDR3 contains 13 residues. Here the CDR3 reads CASSLKGDDEQFF. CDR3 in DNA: TGTGCCAGCAGTTTGAAAGGGGATGATGAGCAGTTCTTC.

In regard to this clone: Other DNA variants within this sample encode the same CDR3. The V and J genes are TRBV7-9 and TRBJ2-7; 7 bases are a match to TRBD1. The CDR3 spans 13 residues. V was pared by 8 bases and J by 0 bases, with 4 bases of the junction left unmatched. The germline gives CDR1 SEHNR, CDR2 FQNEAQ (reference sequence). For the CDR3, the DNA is TGTGCCAGCGAACAGGGGAGCTCCTACGAGCAGTACTTC. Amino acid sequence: CASEQGSSYEQYF.

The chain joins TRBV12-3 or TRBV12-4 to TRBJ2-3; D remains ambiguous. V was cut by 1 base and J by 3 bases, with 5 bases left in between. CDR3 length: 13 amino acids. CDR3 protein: CASSLEPTDTQYF. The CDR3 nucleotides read TGTGCCAGCAGTTTAGAGCCAACAGATACGCAGTATTTT.

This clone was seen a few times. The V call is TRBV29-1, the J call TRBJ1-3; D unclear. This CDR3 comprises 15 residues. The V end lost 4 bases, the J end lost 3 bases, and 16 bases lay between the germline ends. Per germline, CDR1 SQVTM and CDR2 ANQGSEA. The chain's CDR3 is CSVAWESLNGNTIYF. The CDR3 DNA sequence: TGCAGCGTTGCGTGGGAGAGCCTAAATGGAAACACCATATATTTT.

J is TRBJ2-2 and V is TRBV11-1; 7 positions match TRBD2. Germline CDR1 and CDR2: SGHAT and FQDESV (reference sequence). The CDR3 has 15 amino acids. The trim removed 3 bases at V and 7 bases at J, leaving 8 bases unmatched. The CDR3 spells CASSFSGGYGGELFF. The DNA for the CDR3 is TGTGCCAGCAGCTTCTCGGGGGGTTATGGCGGGGAGCTGTTTTTT.

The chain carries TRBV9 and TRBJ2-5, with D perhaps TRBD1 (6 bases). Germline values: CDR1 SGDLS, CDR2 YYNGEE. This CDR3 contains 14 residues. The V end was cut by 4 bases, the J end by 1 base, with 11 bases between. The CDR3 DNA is TGTGCCAGCAGCCCCATGGGGGCCCAAGAGACCCAGTACTTC. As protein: CASSPMGAQETQYF.

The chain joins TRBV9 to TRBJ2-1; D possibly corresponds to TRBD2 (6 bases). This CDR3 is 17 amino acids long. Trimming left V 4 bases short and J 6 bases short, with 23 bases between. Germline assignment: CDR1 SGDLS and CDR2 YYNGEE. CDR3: CASSPDPGDWGSNEQFF. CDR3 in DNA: TGTGCCAGCAGCCCCGACCCGGGGGACTGGGGGTCCAATGAGCAGTTCTTC. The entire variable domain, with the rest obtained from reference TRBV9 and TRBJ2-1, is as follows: DSGVTQTPKHLITATGQRVTLRCSPRSGDLSVYWYQQSLDQGLQFLIQYYNGEERAKGNILERFSAQQFPDLHSELNLSSLELGDSALYFCASSPDPGDWGSNEQFFGPGTRLTVL.

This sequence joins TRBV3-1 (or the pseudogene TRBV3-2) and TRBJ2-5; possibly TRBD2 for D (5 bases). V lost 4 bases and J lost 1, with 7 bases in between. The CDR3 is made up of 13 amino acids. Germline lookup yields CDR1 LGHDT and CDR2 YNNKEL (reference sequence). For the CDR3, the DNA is TGTGCCAGCAGCCGAGGACTCCAAGAGACCCAGTACTTC. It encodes CASSRGLQETQYF.

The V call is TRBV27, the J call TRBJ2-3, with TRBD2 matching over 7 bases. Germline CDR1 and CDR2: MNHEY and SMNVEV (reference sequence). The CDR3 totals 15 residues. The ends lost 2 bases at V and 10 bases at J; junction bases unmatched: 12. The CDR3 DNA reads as TGTGCCAGCAGTTTACGACTAAGCAGCGGGGCGCCGCAGTATTTT. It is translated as CASSLRLSSGAPQYF.

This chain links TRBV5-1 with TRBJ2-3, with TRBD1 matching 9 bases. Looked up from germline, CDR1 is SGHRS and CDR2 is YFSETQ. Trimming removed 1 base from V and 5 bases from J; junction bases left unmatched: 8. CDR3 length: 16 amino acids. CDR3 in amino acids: CASSLRRQGDLDTQYF. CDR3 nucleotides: TGCGCCAGCAGCTTGCGTCGACAGGGGGACCTAGATACGCAGTATTTT.

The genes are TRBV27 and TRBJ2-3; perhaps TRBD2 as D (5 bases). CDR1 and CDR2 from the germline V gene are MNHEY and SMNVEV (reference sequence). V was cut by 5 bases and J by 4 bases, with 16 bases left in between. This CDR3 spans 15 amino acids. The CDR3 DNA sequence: TGTGCCAGCAGTCCGATGGGTGCGGGTTCAGATACGCAGTATTTT. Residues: CASSPMGAGSDTQYF.

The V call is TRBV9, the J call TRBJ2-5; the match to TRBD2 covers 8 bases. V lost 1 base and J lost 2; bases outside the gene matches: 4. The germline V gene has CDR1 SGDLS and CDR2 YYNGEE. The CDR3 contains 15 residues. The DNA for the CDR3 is TGTGCCAGCAGCGTAACCCCTAGCGGGCAAGAGACCCAGTACTTC. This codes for CASSVTPSGQETQYF.

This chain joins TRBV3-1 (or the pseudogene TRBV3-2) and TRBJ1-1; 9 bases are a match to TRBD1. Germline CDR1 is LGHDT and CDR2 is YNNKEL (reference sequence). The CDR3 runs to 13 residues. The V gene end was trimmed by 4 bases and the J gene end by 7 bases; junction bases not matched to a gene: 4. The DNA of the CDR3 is TGTGCCAGCAGCCCTTGGGACAGGGATGAAGCTTTCTTT. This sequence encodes CASSPWDRDEAFF.

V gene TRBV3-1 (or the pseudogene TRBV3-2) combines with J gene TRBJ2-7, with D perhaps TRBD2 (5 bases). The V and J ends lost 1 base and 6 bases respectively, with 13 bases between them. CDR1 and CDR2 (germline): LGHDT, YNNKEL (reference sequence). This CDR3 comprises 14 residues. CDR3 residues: CASSQGGPWAEQYF. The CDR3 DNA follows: TGTGCCAGCAGCCAAGGAGGGCCCTGGGCCGAGCAGTACTTC.

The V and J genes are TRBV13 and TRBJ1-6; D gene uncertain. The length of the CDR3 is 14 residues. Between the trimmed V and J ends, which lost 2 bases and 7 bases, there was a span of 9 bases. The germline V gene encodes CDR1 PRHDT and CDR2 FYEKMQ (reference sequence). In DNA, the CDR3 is TGTGCCAGCAGCTTATTGCAGGCCAATTCACCCCTCCACTTT. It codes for CASSLLQANSPLHF.

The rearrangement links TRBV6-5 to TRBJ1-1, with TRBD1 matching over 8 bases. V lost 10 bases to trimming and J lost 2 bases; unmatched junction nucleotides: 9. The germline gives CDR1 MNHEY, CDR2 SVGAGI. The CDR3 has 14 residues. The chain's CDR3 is CAIRGTGDNTEAFF. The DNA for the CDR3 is TGTGCCATCCGAGGGACAGGCGATAACACTGAAGCTTTCTTT.

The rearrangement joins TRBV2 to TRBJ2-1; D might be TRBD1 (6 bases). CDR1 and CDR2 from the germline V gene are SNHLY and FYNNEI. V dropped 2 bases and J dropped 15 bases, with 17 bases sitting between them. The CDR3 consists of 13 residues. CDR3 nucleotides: TGTGCCAGCAGTGAAATCCCGACAGGTTATCGGTTCTTC. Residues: CASSEIPTGYRFF. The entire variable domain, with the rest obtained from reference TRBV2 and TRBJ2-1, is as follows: EPEVTQTPSHQVTQMGQEVILRCVPISNHLYFYWYRQILGQKVEFLVSFYNNEISEKSEIFDDQFSVERPDGSNFTLKIRSTKLEDSAMYFCASSEIPTGYRFFGPGTRLTVL.